A selection of T cell receptor beta chains follows, all from one sample in a study of read filtering for tumor transcriptome and immune sequencing. MiXCR, applied by TCRdb to the reads, yields one record per CDR3 protein. The table includes about 54,000 distinct CDR3 sequences, around 12% detected once. The sample consisted of a population of CD138-negative cells sorted from bone marrow. These receptors came from a donor at least 40 years old with multiple myeloma. The CDR3 runs from the conserved cysteine through the conserved F or W. Fields, in order: V gene, D gene, CDR3 protein. The D gene is left open where the match is weak.

V: TRBV9; D: .; CDR3: CASSGGGPSTDTQYF
V: TRBV7-9; D: .; CDR3: CASSLEGPIREQYF
V: TRBV4-1; D: .; CDR3: CASSQDPANEKLFF
V: TRBV7-8; D: .; CDR3: CASSQGGSRNEQFF
V: TRBV6-2/TRBV6-3; D: .; CDR3: CASSPFNGIQQFF
V: TRBV5-1; D: .; CDR3: CASSFTGELFF
V: TRBV12-3/TRBV12-4; D: .; CDR3: CASSPKNGQFF
V: TRBV5-1; D: .; CDR3: CASSLSSEAFF
V: TRBV4-1; D: .; CDR3: CASSLEDSGANVLTF
V: TRBV5-1; D: .; CDR3: CASSLDGGLDGYTF
V: TRBV3-1; D: .; CDR3: CASSQISMNTEAFF
V: TRBV6-1; D: TRBD1; CDR3: CASSEGQGYTGELFF
V: TRBV10-3; D: .; CDR3: CAISRGADETQYF
V: TRBV2; D: .; CDR3: CASSGRGNTDAFF
V: TRBV23-1; D: .; CDR3: CASSQSVNTEAFF
V: TRBV7-3; D: TRBD2; CDR3: CASSSTRGGTYNEQFF
V: TRBV4-1; D: .; CDR3: CASSQGEEERGEAFF
V: TRBV3-1; D: TRBD1; CDR3: CASSPRQGSYNEQFF
V: TRBV23-1; D: TRBD1; CDR3: CASTNGGGAHYGYTF
V: TRBV20-1; D: .; CDR3: CSATHGGGVDSNQPQHF
V: TRBV6-1; D: .; CDR3: CASHEGIRNTEAFF
V: TRBV20-1; D: .; CDR3: CSANPTIRGPDTQYF
V: TRBV7-9; D: .; CDR3: CASSRERDTQYF
V: TRBV7-9; D: .; CDR3: CASSQGVAAEAFF
V: TRBV7-3; D: .; CDR3: CASSPRNNEQFF
V: TRBV4-2; D: TRBD2; CDR3: CASSQTRGSGGDYNEQFF
V: TRBV2; D: .; CDR3: CASSQESTDTQYF
V: TRBV7-9; D: TRBD2; CDR3: CASSPRLAGAIYEQYF
V: TRBV20-1; D: TRBD2; CDR3: CSAGPTSGAESSYNEQFF
V: TRBV5-1; D: TRBD1; CDR3: CASGSGQGIYEQYF
V: TRBV11-2; D: .; CDR3: CASSLRRLEEAFF
V: TRBV7-3; D: .; CDR3: CASSPQGVSTEAFF
V: TRBV20-1; D: .; CDR3: CSARVSWGSYEQYF
V: TRBV10-3; D: .; CDR3: CAISYSQNQPQHF
V: TRBV5-1; D: .; CDR3: CASSLEWERQYF
V: TRBV4-1; D: .; CDR3: CASSQVGLSAGYANTGELFF
V: TRBV7-9; D: TRBD2; CDR3: CASSFSGLAPRKQYF
V: TRBV19; D: .; CDR3: CASSPGRTLREQYF
V: TRBV29-1; D: .; CDR3: CSVEEVYNEQFF
V: TRBV19; D: .; CDR3: CASSMFLQEQRGYGYTF
V: TRBV27; D: TRBD1; CDR3: CASSLEGQINSNQPQHF
V: TRBV4-2; D: .; CDR3: CASSQDRAGIPNSNTEAFF
V: TRBV20-1; D: TRBD2; CDR3: CSAPGPAGGLETQYF
V: TRBV11-2; D: TRBD1; CDR3: CASSHPGQGREASF
V: TRBV7-9; D: .; CDR3: CASSLDRGDQPQHF